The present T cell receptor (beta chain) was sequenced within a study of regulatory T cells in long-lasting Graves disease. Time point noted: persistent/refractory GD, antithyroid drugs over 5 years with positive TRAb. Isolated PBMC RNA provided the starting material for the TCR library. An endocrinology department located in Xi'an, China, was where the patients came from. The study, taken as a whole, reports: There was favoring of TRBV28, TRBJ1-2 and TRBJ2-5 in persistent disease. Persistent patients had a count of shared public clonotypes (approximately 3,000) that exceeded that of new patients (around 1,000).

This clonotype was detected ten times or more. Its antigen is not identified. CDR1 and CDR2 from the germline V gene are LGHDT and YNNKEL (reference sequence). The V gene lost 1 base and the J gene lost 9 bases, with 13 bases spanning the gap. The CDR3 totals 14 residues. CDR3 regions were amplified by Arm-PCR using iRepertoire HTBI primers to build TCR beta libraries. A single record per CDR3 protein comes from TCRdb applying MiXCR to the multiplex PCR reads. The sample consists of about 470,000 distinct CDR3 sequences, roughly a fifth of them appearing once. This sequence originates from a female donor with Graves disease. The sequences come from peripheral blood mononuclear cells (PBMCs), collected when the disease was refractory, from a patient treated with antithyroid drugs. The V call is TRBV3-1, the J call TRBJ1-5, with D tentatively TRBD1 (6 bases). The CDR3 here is CASSQGTDSVPQHF. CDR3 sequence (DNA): TGTGCCAGCAGCCAAGGGACAGATTCGGTGCCCCAGCATTTT.